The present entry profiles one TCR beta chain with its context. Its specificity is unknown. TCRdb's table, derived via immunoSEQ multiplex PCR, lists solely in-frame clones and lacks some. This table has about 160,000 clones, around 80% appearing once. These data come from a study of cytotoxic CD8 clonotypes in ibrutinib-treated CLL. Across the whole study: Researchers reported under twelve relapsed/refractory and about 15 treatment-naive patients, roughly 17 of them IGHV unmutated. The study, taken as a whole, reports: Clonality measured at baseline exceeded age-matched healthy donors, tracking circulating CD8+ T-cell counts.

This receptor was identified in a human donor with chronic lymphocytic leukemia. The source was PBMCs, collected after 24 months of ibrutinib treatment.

The CDR3 sequence: CSAAGGALDGYTF. The CDR3 DNA is TGCAGCGCCGCAGGGGGTGCGCTAGATGGCTACACCTTC. The chain recombines TRBV29-1 with TRBJ1-2; TRBD1 matches at 7 bases. The CDR3 has 13 amino acids. CDR1 is SQVTM and CDR2 is ANQGSEA in the germline V gene. J was trimmed by 6 bases and V by 7 bases; bases with no gene match: 11.